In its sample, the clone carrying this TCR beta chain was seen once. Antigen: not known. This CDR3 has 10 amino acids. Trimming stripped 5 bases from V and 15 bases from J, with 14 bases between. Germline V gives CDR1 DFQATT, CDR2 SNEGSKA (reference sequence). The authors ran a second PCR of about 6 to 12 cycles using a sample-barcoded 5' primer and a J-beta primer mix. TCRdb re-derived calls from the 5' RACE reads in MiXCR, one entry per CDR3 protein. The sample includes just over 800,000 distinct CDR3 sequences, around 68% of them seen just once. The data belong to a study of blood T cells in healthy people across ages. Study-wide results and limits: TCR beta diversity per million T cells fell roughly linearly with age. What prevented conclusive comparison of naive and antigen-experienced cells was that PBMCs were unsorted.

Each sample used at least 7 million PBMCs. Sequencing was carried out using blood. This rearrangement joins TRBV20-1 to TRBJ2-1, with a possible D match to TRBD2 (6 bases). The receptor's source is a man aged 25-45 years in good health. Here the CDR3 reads CSAPGTLPFF. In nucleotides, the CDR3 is TGCAGTGCTCCCGGGACTTTGCCGTTCTTC.